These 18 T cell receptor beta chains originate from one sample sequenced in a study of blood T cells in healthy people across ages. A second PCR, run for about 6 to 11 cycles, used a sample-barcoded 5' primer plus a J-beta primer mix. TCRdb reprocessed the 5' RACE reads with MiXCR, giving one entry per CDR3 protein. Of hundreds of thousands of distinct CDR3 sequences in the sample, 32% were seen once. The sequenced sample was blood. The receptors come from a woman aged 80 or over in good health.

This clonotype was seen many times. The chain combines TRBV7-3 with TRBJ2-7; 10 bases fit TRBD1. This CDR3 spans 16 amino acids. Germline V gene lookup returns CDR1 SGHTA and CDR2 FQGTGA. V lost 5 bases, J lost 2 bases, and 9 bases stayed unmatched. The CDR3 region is CASSALPGQGPYEQYF. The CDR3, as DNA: TGTGCCAGCAGCGCCTTGCCGGGACAGGGGCCCTACGAGCAGTACTTC.

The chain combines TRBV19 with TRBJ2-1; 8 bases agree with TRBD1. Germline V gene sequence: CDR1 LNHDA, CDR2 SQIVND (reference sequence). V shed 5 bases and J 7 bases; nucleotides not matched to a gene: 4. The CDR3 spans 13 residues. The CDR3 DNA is TGTGCCAGTAGTGGACGACAGGGGAATGAGCAGTTCTTC. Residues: CASSGRQGNEQFF.

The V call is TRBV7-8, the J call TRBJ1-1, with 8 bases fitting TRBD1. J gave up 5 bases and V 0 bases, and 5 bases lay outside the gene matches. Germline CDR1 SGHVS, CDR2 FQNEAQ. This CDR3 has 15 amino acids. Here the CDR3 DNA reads TGTGCCAGCAGCTTAGCGGAAACAGGGGGGACTGAAGCTTTCTTT. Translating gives CASSLAETGGTEAFF.

The CDR3 nucleotides are TGTGCCAGCAGAACAACCAGGGGCGCAGATACGCAGTATTTT. The encoded protein is CASRTTRGADTQYF. The chain links TRBV12-3 or TRBV12-4 to TRBJ2-3, with D perhaps matching TRBD1 (6 bases). V was cut by 6 bases and J by 4 bases, with 14 bases left in between. This CDR3 contains 14 residues.

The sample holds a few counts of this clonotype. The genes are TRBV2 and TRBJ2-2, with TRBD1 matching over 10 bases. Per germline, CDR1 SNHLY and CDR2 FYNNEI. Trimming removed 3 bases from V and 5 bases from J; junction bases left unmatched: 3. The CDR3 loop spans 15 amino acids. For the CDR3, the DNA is TGTGCCAGCAGTGAGGGACAGGGGCCTACCGGGGAGCTGTTTTTT. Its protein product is CASSEGQGPTGELFF.

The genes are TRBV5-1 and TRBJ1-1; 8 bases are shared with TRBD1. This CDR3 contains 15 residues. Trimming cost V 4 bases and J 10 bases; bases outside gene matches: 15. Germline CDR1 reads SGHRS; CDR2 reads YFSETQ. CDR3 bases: TGCGCCAGCAGCACCTTAGGACAGGGAAGAAATGGAGCTTTCTTT. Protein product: CASSTLGQGRNGAFF.

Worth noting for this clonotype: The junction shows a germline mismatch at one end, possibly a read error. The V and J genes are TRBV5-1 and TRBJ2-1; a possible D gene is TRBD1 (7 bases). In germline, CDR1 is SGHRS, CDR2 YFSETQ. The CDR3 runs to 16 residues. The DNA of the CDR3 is TGCGCCAACAGCCTTGGGGCAGGGGGGCGATACAATGAACAGTTCTTC. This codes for CANSLGAGGRYNEQFF.

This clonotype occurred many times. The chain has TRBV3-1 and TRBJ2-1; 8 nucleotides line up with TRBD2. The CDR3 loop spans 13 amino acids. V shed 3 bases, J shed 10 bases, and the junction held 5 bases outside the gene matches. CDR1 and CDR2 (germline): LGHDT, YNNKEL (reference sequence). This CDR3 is CASSQGRLAEQFF. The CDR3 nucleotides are TGTGCCAGCAGCCAGGGGAGACTAGCGGAGCAGTTCTTC.

CDR3 sequence reads: CASSRSRTGNEQFF. The CDR3 region has the DNA TGTGCCAGCAGCCGAAGCCGGACAGGCAATGAGCAGTTCTTC. The chain uses TRBV7-2 and TRBJ2-1, with 7 nucleotides matching TRBD1. The CDR3 is made up of 14 amino acids. Germline V gene lookup returns CDR1 SGHTA and CDR2 FQGNSA. V was pared by 5 bases and J by 6 bases, with 7 bases of the junction left unmatched.

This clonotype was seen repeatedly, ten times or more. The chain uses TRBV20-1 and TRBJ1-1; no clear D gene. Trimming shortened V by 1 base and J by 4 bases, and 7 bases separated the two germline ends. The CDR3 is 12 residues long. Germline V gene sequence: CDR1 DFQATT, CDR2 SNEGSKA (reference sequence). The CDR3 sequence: CSARGQVTEAFF. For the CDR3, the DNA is TGCAGTGCTAGAGGACAAGTCACTGAAGCTTTCTTT.

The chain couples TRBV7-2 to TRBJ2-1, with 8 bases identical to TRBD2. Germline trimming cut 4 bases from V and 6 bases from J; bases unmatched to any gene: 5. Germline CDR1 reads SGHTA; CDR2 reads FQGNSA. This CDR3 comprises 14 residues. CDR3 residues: CASSSGLAFNEQFF. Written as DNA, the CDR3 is TGTGCCAGCAGCTCTGGACTAGCTTTCAATGAGCAGTTCTTC.

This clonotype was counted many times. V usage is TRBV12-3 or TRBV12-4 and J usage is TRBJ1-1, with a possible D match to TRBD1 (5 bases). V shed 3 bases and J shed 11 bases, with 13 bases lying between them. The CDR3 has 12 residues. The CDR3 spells CASSLGMGEAFF. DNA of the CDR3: TGTGCCAGCAGTTTGGGGATGGGGGAGGCTTTCTTT.

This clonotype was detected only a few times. CDR3 DNA sequence: TGTGCCAGCAGCCAAGACTTGATTAGCTCCTATAATTCACCCCTCCACTTT. This translates into CASSQDLISSYNSPLHF. The gene calls are TRBV3-1 and TRBJ1-6, with D uncertain. With 0 bases removed from V and 0 bases from J, the gap between germline ends came to 9 bases. This CDR3 contains 17 residues. Germline CDR1 reads LGHDT; CDR2 reads YNNKEL (reference sequence).

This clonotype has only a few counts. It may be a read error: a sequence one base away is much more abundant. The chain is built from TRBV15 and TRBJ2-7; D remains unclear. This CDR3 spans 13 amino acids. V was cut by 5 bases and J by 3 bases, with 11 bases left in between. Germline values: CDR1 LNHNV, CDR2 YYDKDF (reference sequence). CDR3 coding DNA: TGTGCCACCAGCCCCCGATTGGGCTACGAGCAGTACTTC. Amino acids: CATSPRLGYEQYF. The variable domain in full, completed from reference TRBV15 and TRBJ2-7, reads DAMVIQNPRYQVTQFGKPVTLSCSQTLNHNVMYWYQQKSSQAPKLLFHYYDKDFNNEADTPDNFQSRRPNTSFCFLDIRSPGLGDTAMYLCATSPRLGYEQYFGPGTRLTVT.

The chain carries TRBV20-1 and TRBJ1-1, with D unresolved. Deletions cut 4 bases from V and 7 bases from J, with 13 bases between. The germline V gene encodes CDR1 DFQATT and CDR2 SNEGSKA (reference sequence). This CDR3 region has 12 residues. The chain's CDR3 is CSATWSRVEAFF. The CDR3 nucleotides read TGCAGTGCTACCTGGTCTAGGGTTGAAGCTTTCTTT.

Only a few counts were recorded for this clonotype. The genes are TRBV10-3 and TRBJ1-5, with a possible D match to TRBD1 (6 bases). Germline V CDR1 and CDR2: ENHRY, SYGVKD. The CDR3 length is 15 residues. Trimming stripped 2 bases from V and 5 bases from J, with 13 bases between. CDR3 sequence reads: CAISEGQGIDQPQHF. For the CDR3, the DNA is TGTGCCATCAGTGAGGGGCAGGGGATAGATCAGCCCCAGCATTTT.

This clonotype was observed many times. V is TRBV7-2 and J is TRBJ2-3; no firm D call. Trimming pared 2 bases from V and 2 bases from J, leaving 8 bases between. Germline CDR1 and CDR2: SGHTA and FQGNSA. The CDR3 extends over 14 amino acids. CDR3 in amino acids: CASSLFGATDTQYF. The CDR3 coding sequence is TGTGCCAGCAGCTTATTTGGAGCCACAGATACGCAGTATTTT.

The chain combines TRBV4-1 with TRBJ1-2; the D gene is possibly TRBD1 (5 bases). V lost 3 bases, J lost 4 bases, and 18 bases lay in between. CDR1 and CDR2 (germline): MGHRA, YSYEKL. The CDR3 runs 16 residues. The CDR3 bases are TGCGCCAGCAGCCAGGAAGGGCAAGGGAGGGGCTATGGCTACACCTTC. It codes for CASSQEGQGRGYGYTF.